Following are 16 T cell receptor beta chains from one sample sequenced in a study of CD8 T cells in ankylosing spondylitis. Study-level points and caveats: Characteristic of ankylosing spondylitis blood, it appeared, was a TCR beta motif comprising about eight highly homologous variants.

TCRdb called the 5' RACE reads again in MiXCR, with one record for every CDR3 protein. The sample consists of about 200,000 distinct CDR3 sequences, approximately 7.4% of them appearing once. Their cognate antigens are unknown. Sequenced input: blood, either unsorted or a sorted T cell fraction (not recorded which). These receptors were obtained from a male donor with ankylosing spondylitis.

This clonotype occurred many times. This chain links TRBV20-1 with TRBJ2-7; 9 nucleotides align to TRBD1. CDR3 length equals 13 residues. V lost 6 bases and J lost 4; bases outside the gene matches: 7. Germline CDR1 is DFQATT and CDR2 is SNEGSKA (reference sequence). The CDR3 DNA reads as TGCAGTGCGCAACAGGGGGCTAGTTACGAGCAGTACTTC. Translating gives CSAQQGASYEQYF.

This clonotype has at least ten counts. The CDR3 region has the DNA TGTGCCAGCAGTGTTTACAGTGGGGACATAGGTAAAGAGACCCAGTACTTC. Protein: CASSVYSGDIGKETQYF. The J gene is TRBJ2-5, the V gene TRBV2; possible D gene TRBD1, 6 bases. CDR1 and CDR2 from the germline V gene are SNHLY and FYNNEI. The CDR3 consists of 17 residues. V was cut by 4 bases and J by 3 bases, with 21 bases left in between.

This clonotype has more than one count but fewer than ten. J is TRBJ2-2 and V is TRBV7-2, with 9 bases that match TRBD1. This CDR3 comprises 17 residues. V lost 5 bases, J lost 5 bases, and 12 bases stayed unmatched. Per germline, CDR1 SGHTA and CDR2 FQGNSA. The CDR3 nucleotides read TGTGCCAGCAGCCTCCGAGTACAGGGGGCAGGGACCGGGGAGCTGTTTTTT. The encoded protein is CASSLRVQGAGTGELFF.

There are a few counts of this clonotype. The chain recombines TRBV4-3 with TRBJ1-1, with a weak D call TRBD1 (5 bases). The V end lost 2 bases, the J end lost 4 bases, and 11 bases lay between the germline ends. The CDR3 spans 14 residues. Germline values: CDR1 LGHNA, CDR2 YSLEER. The CDR3 reads CASSQLGDGTEAFF. The DNA of the CDR3 is TGCGCCAGCAGCCAATTAGGGGATGGCACTGAAGCTTTCTTT.

This clonotype was recorded at least ten times. V and J are TRBV6-2 or TRBV6-3 and TRBJ1-1; possible D gene TRBD1, 5 bases. The CDR3 covers 14 residues. Germline CDR1 is MNHEY and CDR2 is SVGEGT. V lost 5 bases, J lost 1 base, and 11 bases lay in between. CDR3 bases: TGTGCCAGCAGTGCACCCAGGGAGAACACTGAAGCTTTCTTT. Protein product: CASSAPRENTEAFF.

This clonotype was observed a few times. This sequence joins TRBV5-1 and TRBJ1-1; possible D gene TRBD1, 6 bases. Germline CDR1 and CDR2: SGHRS and YFSETQ. V lost 2 bases and J lost 8, with 16 bases in between. The CDR3 has 14 residues. The CDR3 protein is CASSFWGPPQEAFF. The CDR3 nucleotides read TGCGCCAGCAGCTTCTGGGGGCCACCTCAGGAAGCTTTCTTT.

Only a few counts were recorded for this clonotype. The chain uses TRBV4-1 and TRBJ1-2; D is undetermined. The CDR3 is 15 amino acids. Trimming took off 0 bases at V and 4 bases at J, with 12 bases between the two ends. Germline V gene sequence: CDR1 MGHRA, CDR2 YSYEKL. This CDR3 reads CASSQETQSGYGYTF. CDR3 DNA sequence: TGCGCCAGCAGCCAAGAAACCCAAAGTGGCTATGGCTACACCTTC.

This clonotype was observed at least ten times. This chain connects TRBV10-3 to TRBJ2-3; D remains ambiguous. This CDR3 contains 15 residues. Germline CDR1 and CDR2: ENHRY and SYGVKD. V shed 2 bases and J shed 3 bases, with 12 bases lying between them. Here the CDR3 DNA reads TGTGCCATCAGTGAGCCCCGCGAATCGACAGATACGCAGTATTTT. Amino acids: CAISEPRESTDTQYF.

This clonotype was seen only a few times. This sequence joins TRBV4-3 and TRBJ1-4; D ambiguous. The CDR3 is 16 amino acids. Germline values: CDR1 LGHNA, CDR2 YSLEER. V was clipped by 3 bases and J by 8 bases, with 19 bases between them. The CDR3 region is CASSQDRPGLGEKLFF. CDR3 sequence (DNA): TGCGCCAGCAGCCAGGACCGACCCGGACTGGGGGAAAAACTGTTTTTT.

This clonotype was observed at least ten times. The chain couples TRBV7-2 to TRBJ1-2; 12 bases match TRBD1. Unmatched junction bases numbered 14, after V lost 5 bases and J lost 4 bases. The CDR3 runs 18 residues. Germline CDR1 and CDR2: SGHTA and FQGNSA. The CDR3 DNA is TGTGCCAGCAGCCTTAGCGTGGGGACAGGGGGCCTAGGCTATGGCTACACCTTC. It codes for CASSLSVGTGGLGYGYTF.

The rearrangement joins TRBV20-1 to TRBJ2-7; 9 bases map to TRBD2. The CDR3 is made up of 11 amino acids. J was trimmed by 5 bases and V by 7 bases; bases with no gene match: 3. Germline V CDR1 and CDR2: DFQATT, SNEGSKA (reference sequence). The CDR3 coding sequence is TGCAGTGGGGGACTAGCCCACGAGCAGTACTTC. Its translation is CSGGLAHEQYF.

The chain combines TRBV3-1 with TRBJ2-1; the D is unclear. V was pared by 11 bases and J by 1 base, with 30 bases between. CDR3 length: 19 amino acids. Germline CDR1 reads LGHDT; CDR2 reads YNNKEL (reference sequence). The CDR3 DNA sequence: TGTGCCTCCTGCCAAGATTTGGTTTTCGGGCGCCCGTCCTACAATGAGCAGTTCTTC. Encoded protein: CASCQDLVFGRPSYNEQFF.

The sample holds many counts of this clonotype. The chain carries TRBV9 and TRBJ2-3, with no clear D. The CDR3 covers 12 residues. With 3 bases removed from V and 5 bases from J, the gap between germline ends came to 7 bases. The germline CDR1 and CDR2 sequences are SGDLS and YYNGEE. The CDR3 reads CASSDPRDTQYF. DNA for the CDR3: TGTGCCAGCAGCGACCCTCGAGATACGCAGTATTTT.

This clonotype has a count of ten or more. V gene TRBV9 combines with J gene TRBJ2-1, with D perhaps matching TRBD1 or TRBD2 (7 bases each). V gave up 3 bases and J gave up 2 bases, with 12 bases separating them. The CDR3 totals 15 residues. Germline V gives CDR1 SGDLS, CDR2 YYNGEE. Here the CDR3 DNA reads TGTGCCAGCAGCGCAGGGGGGGCCACCTACAATGAGCAGTTCTTC. It yields the protein CASSAGGATYNEQFF. Variable domain in full (rest from reference TRBV9 and TRBJ2-1): DSGVTQTPKHLITATGQRVTLRCSPRSGDLSVYWYQQSLDQGLQFLIQYYNGEERAKGNILERFSAQQFPDLHSELNLSSLELGDSALYFCASSAGGATYNEQFFGPGTRLTVL.

This clonotype has at least ten counts. The chain recombines TRBV20-1 with TRBJ1-3; D unclear. Germline-derived CDR1 and CDR2 are DFQATT and SNEGSKA (reference sequence). The ends were cut back, 0 bases at V and 0 bases at J, with 6 bases in the middle. The CDR3 spans 14 residues. CDR3 region: CSARERTSGNTIYF. The CDR3 bases are TGCAGTGCTAGAGAACGCACCTCTGGAAACACCATATATTTT.

This clonotype was seen many times. This chain joins TRBV20-1 and TRBJ1-1, with 7 bases matching TRBD1. This CDR3 contains 15 residues. Germline lookup yields CDR1 DFQATT and CDR2 SNEGSKA (reference sequence). V trimming: 2 bases; J trimming: 1 base; junction bases outside the gene matches: 7. CDR3 sequence: CSARQGQPRNTEAFF. The CDR3 coding sequence is TGCAGTGCTAGACAGGGACAGCCCAGGAACACTGAAGCTTTCTTT.